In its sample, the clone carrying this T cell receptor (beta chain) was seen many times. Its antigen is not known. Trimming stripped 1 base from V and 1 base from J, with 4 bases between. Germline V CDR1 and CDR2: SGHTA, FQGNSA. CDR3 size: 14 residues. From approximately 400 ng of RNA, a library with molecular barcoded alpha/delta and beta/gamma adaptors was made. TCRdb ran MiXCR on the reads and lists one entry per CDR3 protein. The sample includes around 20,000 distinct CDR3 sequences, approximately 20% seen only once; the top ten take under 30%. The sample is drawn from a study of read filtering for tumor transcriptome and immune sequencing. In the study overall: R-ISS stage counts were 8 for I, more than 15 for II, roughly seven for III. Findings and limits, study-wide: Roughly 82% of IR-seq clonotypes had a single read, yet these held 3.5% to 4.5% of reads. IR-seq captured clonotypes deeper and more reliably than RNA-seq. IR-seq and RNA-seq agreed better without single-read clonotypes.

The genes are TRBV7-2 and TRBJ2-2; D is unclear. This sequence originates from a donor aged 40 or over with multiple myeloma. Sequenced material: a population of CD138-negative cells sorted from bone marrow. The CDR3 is CASSLGWNTGELFF. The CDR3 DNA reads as TGTGCCAGCAGCTTAGGGTGGAACACCGGGGAGCTGTTTTTT. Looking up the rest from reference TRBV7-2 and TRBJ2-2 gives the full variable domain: GAGVSQSPSNKVTEKGKDVELRCDPISGHTALYWYRQSLGQGLEFLIYFQGNSAPDKSGLPSDRFSAERTGGSVSTLTIQRTQQEDSAVYLCASSLGWNTGELFFGEGSRLTVL.